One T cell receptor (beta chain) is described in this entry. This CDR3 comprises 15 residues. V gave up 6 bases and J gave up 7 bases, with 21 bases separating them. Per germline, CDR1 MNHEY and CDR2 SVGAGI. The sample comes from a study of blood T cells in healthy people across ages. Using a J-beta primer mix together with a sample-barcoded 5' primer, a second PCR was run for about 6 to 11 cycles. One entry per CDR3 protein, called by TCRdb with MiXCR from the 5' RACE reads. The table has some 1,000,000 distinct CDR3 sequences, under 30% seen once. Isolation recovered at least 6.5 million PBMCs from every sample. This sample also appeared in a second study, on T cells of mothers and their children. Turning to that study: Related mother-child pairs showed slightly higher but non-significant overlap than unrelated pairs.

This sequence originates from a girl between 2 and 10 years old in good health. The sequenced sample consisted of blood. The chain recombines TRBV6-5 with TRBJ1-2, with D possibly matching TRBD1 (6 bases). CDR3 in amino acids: CASSGTDIGGGGYTF. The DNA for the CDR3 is TGTGCCAGCAGCGGGACGGACATTGGGGGCGGTGGCTACACCTTC.